In its sample, the clone carrying this T cell receptor beta chain was seen a few times. What it binds is unknown. These data come from a study of response to subunit inactivated influenza vaccine. Study-level findings and limits: With each seasonal influenza vaccination, the authors suggested, few new T cells are recruited.

TCRdb analysed the RT-PCR reads with MiXCR anew, one entry per CDR3 protein. The sample has about 780,000 distinct CDR3 sequences; approximately 17% are singletons. The CDR3 contains 14 residues. Germline V gene lookup returns CDR1 SGHVS and CDR2 FNYEAQ. Trimming pared 0 bases from V and 5 bases from J, leaving 7 bases between. The sequencing used PBMCs from blood, collected more than 4 days after vaccination. The receptor comes from a man aged 45 to 65 who received an inactivated influenza vaccine. V and J are TRBV7-6 and TRBJ2-2; D gene uncertain. The chain's CDR3 is CASSLAHLTGELFF. Written as DNA, the CDR3 is TGTGCCAGCAGCTTAGCCCATTTAACCGGGGAGCTGTTTTTT.